These 12 T cell receptor beta chains came from one sample sequenced in a study of blood T cell repertoires in COVID-19. Here immunoSEQ multiplex PCR was the method, and the copy in TCRdb shows in-frame clones only, minus some. The repertoire holds under 200,000 clones, with about 84% as singletons. The sample was PBMCs or T cells enriched from blood (not recorded which). All receptors come from a man aged 35 to 55 with acute COVID-19.

V usage is TRBV7-9 and J usage is TRBJ2-7; possibly TRBD2 for D (6 bases). Germline assignment: CDR1 SEHNR and CDR2 FQNEAQ (reference sequence). Trimming took off 5 bases at V and 2 bases at J, with 13 bases between the two ends. CDR3 size: 14 residues. CDR3 sequence: CASSIDGGTYEQYF. CDR3 DNA sequence: TGTGCCAGCAGCATCGACGGGGGTACCTACGAGCAGTACTTC.

This sequence joins TRBV5-1 and TRBJ1-1; D gene unclear. Germline values: CDR1 SGHRS, CDR2 YFSETQ. Deletions cut 2 bases from V and 2 bases from J, with 13 bases between. The length of the CDR3 is 15 residues. The CDR3 spells CASSLKDLRNTEAFF. In DNA, the CDR3 is TGCGCCAGCAGCTTAAAGGACTTGCGTAACACTGAAGCTTTCTTT.

V gene TRBV19 combines with J gene TRBJ1-1; the D is unclear. The CDR3 length is 14 residues. Trimming removed 3 bases at V and 0 bases at J, with 8 bases between. Germline V lookup: CDR1 LNHDA, CDR2 SQIVND (reference sequence). The CDR3 loop is CASSMEGVNTEAFF. The CDR3 DNA reads TGTGCCAGTAGTATGGAAGGAGTGAACACTGAAGCTTTCTTT.

This chain connects TRBV9 to TRBJ2-1; D gene uncertain. With 4 bases removed from V and 4 bases from J, the gap between germline ends came to 12 bases. The CDR3 covers 14 residues. Germline V lookup: CDR1 SGDLS, CDR2 YYNGEE. CDR3 amino acids: CASSPYDSYNEQFF. The CDR3 DNA reads as TGTGCCAGCAGCCCCTACGACTCTTACAATGAGCAGTTCTTC.

The V gene is TRBV5-4, the J gene TRBJ2-2, with D perhaps TRBD2 (6 bases). From germline, CDR1 is SGHNT and CDR2 YYREEE (reference sequence). This CDR3 comprises 17 residues. Trimming took 4 bases from V and 0 from J, leaving 16 bases between them. CDR3 in DNA: TGTGCCAGCAGCGCGGATGAGGCGGGATCGAACACCGGGGAGCTGTTTTTT. Protein: CASSADEAGSNTGELFF.

Only one count was recorded for this clone. CDR3 region: CASSILTSGNNEQFF. CDR3 nucleotides: TGTGCCAGTAGTATCTTGACTAGCGGGAACAATGAGCAGTTCTTC. The V call is TRBV19, the J call TRBJ2-1; 11 bases map to TRBD2. The length of the CDR3 is 15 residues. The V segment lost 3 bases and the J segment 5 bases; nucleotides outside the gene matches: 3. Germline V gene lookup returns CDR1 LNHDA and CDR2 SQIVND (reference sequence).

This chain links TRBV6-5 with TRBJ2-3, with TRBD2 identical over 7 bases. Trimming removed 3 bases from V and 2 bases from J; junction bases left unmatched: 8. This CDR3 region has 16 residues. In germline, CDR1 is MNHEY, CDR2 SVGAGI. The CDR3 reads CASSYRGRGSTDTQYF. CDR3 bases: TGTGCCAGCAGTTATAGAGGGAGGGGTTCCACAGATACGCAGTATTTT.

V usage is TRBV3-1 (or the pseudogene TRBV3-2) and J usage is TRBJ2-7; a possible D gene is TRBD1 (6 bases). Trimming removed 2 bases at V and 1 base at J, with 9 bases between. CDR1 and CDR2 from the germline V gene are LGHDT and YNNKEL (reference sequence). This CDR3 is built from 14 residues. The CDR3 DNA reads as TGTGCCAGCAGCCAAAATACAGGGTCCTACGAGCAGTACTTC. It is translated as CASSQNTGSYEQYF.

This clone showed up just a few times. The chain carries TRBV25-1 and TRBJ2-1; 9 nucleotides agree with TRBD2. CDR3 length equals 13 residues. Germline assignment: CDR1 MGHDK and CDR2 SYGVNS. Trimming removed 6 bases from V and 6 bases from J; junction bases left unmatched: 3. DNA for the CDR3: TGTGCCAGCAGCAATAGCGGGAGCAATGAGCAGTTCTTC. Its translation: CASSNSGSNEQFF.

The chain combines TRBV4-2 with TRBJ2-7, with 12 bases aligning to TRBD2. This CDR3 has 15 residues. The germline V gene has CDR1 LGHNA and CDR2 YNFKEQ. The trim removed 4 bases at V and 3 bases at J, leaving 4 bases unmatched. CDR3 sequence: CASSPRLAGDYEQYF. CDR3 coding DNA: TGTGCCAGCAGCCCGCGACTAGCGGGAGACTACGAGCAGTACTTC.

This clone was recorded a few times. This rearrangement joins TRBV12-2 to TRBJ1-2; TRBD1 is taken as the D call from the table, unchecked against the DNA. TRBV12-2 is a known pseudogene. The CDR3 spans 17 residues. CDR3 in amino acids: CASRTPGGQGNNYGYTF. As DNA, the CDR3 is TGTGCAAGTCGCACCCCCGGTGGCCAGGGAAACAACTATGGCTACACCTTC.

This chain uses TRBV5-1 with TRBJ2-5; 7 bases are a match to TRBD2. Per the germline V gene, CDR1 is SGHRS and CDR2 is YFSETQ. CDR3 size: 16 residues. The V gene end was trimmed by 0 bases and the J gene end by 4 bases; junction bases not matched to a gene: 9. This CDR3 is CASSLGLAIGAETQYF. The CDR3 coding sequence is TGCGCCAGCAGCTTGGGACTAGCAATAGGGGCAGAGACCCAGTACTTC.